A selection of T cell receptor beta chains follows, all from one sample in a study of post-analysis software for immune sequencing data. TCRdb passed the PCR reads through MiXCR, listing each CDR3 protein once. The sample lists 800,000 to 950,000 distinct CDR3 sequences, approximately 57% seen once, with over 4% in the top ten. Material: blood. Source of these receptors: a girl aged 5 to 17 with multiple sclerosis. CDR3s leave out the opening cysteine and the closing phenylalanine or tryptophan.

V,CDR3
TRBV25-1,ASSERVAEDPKETQY
TRBV28,AAEPGKSSYNEQF
TRBV4-1,ASKTGAGSGANVLT
TRBV4-1,ASSQWGALANEQF
TRBV15,ATSRGEFNTEAF
TRBV5-1,ASSLEGNGETQY
TRBV12-3/TRBV12-4,ASSPSGTGYKVEQF
TRBV5-1,ASSSQVWSSYEQY
TRBV20-1,SARDPGVSYEQY
TRBV6-5,AGSYSTGWEQF
TRBV9,ASSADGNRETQY
TRBV7-2,ASSPDGAFSNEQY
TRBV12-3/TRBV12-4,ASRSGRGAYEQY
TRBV20-1,SAVIETASPYEQY
TRBV10-3,ATGTDQETQY
TRBV4-2,ASSQELMVPSGNEQY
TRBV6-2/TRBV6-3,ASSVRGHYGYT
TRBV5-1,ASSLGLAGFSSYEQY